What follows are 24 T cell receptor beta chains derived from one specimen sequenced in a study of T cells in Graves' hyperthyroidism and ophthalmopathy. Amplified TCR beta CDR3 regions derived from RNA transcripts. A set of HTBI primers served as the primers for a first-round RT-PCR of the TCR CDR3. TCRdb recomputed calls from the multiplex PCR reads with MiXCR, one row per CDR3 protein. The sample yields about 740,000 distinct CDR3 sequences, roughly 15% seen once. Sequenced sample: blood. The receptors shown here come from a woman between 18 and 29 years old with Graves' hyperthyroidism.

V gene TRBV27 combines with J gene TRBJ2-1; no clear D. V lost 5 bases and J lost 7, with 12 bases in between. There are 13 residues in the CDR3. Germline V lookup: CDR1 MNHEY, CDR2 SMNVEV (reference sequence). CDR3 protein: CASSAMPSNEQFF. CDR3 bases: TGTGCCAGCAGTGCAATGCCCAGTAATGAGCAGTTCTTC.

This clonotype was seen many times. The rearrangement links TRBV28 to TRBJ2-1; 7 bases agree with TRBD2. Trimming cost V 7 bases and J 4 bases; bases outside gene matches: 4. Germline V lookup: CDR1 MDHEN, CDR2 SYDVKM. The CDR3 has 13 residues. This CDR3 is CASKSSGYNEQFF. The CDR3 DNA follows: TGTGCCAGCAAGTCTAGCGGATACAATGAGCAGTTCTTC.

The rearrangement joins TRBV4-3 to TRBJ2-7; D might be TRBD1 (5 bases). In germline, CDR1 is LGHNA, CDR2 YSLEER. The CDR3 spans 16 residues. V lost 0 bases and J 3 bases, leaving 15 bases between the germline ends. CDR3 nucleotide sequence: TGCGCCAGCAGCCAAGAAGAGGCAGGGCCTTTCTACGAGCAGTACTTC. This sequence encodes CASSQEEAGPFYEQYF.

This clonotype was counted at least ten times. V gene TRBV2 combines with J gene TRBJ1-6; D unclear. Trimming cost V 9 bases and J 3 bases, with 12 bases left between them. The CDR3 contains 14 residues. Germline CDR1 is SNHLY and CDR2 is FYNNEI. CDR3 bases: TGTGCCAGTACAGTGGGCGGCTATAATTCACCCCTCCACTTT. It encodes CASTVGGYNSPLHF.

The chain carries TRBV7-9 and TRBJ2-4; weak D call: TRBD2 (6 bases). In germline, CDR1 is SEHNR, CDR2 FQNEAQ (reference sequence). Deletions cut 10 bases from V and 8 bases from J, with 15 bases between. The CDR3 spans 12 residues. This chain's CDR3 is CANSPGLDIQYF. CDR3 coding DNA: TGTGCCAACAGTCCGGGACTTGACATTCAGTACTTC.

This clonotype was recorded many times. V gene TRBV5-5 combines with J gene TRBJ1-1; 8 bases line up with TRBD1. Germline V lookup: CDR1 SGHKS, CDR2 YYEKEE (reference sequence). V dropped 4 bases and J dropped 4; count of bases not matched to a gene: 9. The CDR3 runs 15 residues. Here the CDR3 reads CASSVDQGAGTEAFF. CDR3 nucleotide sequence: TGTGCCAGCAGCGTAGATCAGGGGGCGGGCACTGAAGCTTTCTTT.

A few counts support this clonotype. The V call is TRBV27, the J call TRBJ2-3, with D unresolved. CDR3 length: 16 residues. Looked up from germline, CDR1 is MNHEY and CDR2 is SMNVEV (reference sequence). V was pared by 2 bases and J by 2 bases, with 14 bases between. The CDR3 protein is CASSLDSGKNTDTQYF. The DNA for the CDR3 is TGTGCCAGCAGTTTAGATTCTGGGAAAAACACAGATACGCAGTATTTT.

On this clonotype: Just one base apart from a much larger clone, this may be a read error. The CDR3 region is CSARELVSLEQYF. In DNA, the CDR3 is TGCAGTGCGCGCGAACTAGTGTCATTAGAGCAGTACTTC. The V call is TRBV20-1, the J call TRBJ2-7; possibly TRBD2 for D (5 bases). Trimming left V 6 bases short and J 7 bases short, with 19 bases between. CDR3 size: 13 residues. Germline V gene data show CDR1 as DFQATT and CDR2 as SNEGSKA (reference sequence).

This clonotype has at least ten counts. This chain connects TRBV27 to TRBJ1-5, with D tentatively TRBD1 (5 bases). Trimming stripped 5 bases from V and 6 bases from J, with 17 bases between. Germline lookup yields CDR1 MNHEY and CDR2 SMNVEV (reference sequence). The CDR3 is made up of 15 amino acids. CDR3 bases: TGTGCCAGCAGTCAACTCGGGGCGGAGGGTCAGCCCCAGCATTTT. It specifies CASSQLGAEGQPQHF.

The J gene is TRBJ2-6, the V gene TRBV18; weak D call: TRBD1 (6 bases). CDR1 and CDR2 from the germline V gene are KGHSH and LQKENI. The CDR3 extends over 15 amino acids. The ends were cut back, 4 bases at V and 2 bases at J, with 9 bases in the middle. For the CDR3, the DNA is TGTGCCAGCTCACACACAGGGCCTGGGGCCAACGTCCTGACTTTC. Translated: CASSHTGPGANVLTF.

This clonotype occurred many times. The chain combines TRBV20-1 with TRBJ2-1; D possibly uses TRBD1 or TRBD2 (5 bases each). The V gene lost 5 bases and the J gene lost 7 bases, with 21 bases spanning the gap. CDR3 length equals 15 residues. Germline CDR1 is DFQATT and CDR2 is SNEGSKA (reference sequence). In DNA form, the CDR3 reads TGCAGTGCTGCTACCGGGACGTCCGGGTTGAATGAGCAGTTCTTC. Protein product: CSAATGTSGLNEQFF.

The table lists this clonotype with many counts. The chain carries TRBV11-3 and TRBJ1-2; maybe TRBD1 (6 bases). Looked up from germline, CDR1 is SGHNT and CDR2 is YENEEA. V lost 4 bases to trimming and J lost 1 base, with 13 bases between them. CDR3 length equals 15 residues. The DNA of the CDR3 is TGTGCCAGCAGCTCTGGACAGAATCATAACTATGGCTACACCTTC. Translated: CASSSGQNHNYGYTF.

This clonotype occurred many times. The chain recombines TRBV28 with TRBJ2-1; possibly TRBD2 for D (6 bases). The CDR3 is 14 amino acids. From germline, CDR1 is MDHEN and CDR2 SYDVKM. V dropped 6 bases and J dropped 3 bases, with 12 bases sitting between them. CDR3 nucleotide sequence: TGTGCCAGCAGCTCCGGGACTCTCTACAATGAGCAGTTCTTC. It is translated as CASSSGTLYNEQFF.

In DNA, the CDR3 is TGTGCCAGCAGCCCCTTTAGGGACAGAGTCTACGAGCAGTACTTC. It yields the protein CASSPFRDRVYEQYF. V usage is TRBV27 and J usage is TRBJ2-7; 7 positions agree with TRBD1. J gave up 3 bases and V 6 bases, and 11 bases lay outside the gene matches. Looked up from germline, CDR1 is MNHEY and CDR2 is SMNVEV (reference sequence). CDR3 length: 15 residues.

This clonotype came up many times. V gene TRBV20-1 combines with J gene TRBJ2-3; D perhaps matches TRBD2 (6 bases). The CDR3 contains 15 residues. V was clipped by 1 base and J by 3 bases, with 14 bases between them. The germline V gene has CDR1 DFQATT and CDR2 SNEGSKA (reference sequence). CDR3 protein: CSARVPASATDTQYF. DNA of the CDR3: TGCAGTGCTAGAGTTCCCGCTAGCGCGACAGATACGCAGTATTTT.

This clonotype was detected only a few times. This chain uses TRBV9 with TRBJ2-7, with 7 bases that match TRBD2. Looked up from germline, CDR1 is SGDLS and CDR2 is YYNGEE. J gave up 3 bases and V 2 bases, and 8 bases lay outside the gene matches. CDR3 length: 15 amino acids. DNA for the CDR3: TGTGCCAGCAGCGTGTCAGCGGGACCAAACTACGAGCAGTACTTC. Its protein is CASSVSAGPNYEQYF.

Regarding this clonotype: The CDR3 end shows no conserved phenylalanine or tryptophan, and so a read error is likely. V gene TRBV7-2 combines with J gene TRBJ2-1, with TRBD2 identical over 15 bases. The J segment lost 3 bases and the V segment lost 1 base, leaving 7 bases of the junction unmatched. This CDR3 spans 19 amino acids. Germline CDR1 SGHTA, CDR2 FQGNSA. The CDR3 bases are TGTGCCAGCAGCTTAGTGGGACTAGCGGGAGGAATGTACTACAATGAGCAGTTCTCC. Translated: CASSLVGLAGGMYYNEQFS.

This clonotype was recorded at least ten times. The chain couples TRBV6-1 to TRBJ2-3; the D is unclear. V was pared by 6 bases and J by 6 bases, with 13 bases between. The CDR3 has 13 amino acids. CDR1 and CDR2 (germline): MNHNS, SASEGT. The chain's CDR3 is CASRHRVPDTQYF. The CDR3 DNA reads TGTGCCAGCAGGCACCGTGTGCCTGATACGCAGTATTTT.

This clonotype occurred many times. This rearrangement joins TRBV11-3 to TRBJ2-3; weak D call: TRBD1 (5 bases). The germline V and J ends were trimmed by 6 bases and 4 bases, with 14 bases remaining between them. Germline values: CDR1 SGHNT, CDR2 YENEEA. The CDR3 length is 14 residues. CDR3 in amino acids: CASSSGHAADTQYF. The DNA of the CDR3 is TGTGCCAGCAGTTCCGGACACGCGGCAGATACGCAGTATTTT.

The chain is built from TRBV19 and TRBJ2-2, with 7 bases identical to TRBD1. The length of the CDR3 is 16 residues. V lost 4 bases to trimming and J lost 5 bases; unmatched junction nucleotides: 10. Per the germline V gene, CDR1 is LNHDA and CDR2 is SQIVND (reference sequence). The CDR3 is CASSKGGAGGTGELFF. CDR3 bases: TGTGCCAGTAGTAAAGGGGGCGCCGGTGGAACCGGGGAGCTGTTTTTT.

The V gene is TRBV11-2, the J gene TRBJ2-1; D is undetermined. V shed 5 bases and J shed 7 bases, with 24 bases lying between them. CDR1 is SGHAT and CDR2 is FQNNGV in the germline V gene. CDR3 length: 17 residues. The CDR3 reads CASSDTAETRFRNEQFF. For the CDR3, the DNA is TGTGCCAGCAGCGACACTGCTGAGACGCGTTTTAGGAATGAGCAGTTCTTC.

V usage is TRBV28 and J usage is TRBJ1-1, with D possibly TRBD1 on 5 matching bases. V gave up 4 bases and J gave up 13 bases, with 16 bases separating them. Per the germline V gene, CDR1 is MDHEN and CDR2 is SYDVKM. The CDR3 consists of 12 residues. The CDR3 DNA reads TGTGCCAGCAGTTCGCCGACTCGACAGAATTTCTTT. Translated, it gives CASSSPTRQNFF.

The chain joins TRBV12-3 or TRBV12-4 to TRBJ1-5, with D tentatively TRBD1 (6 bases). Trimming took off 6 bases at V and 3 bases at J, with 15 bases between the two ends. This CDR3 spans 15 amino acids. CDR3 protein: CASSPHRAFNQPQHF. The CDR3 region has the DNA TGTGCCAGCAGCCCTCACAGGGCGTTCAATCAGCCCCAGCATTTT.

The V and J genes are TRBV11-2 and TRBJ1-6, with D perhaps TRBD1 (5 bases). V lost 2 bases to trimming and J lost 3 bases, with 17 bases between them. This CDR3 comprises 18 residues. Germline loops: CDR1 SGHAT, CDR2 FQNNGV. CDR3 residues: CASSLLKAPTDYNSPLHF. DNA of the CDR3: TGTGCCAGCAGCTTACTAAAAGCCCCGACAGACTATAATTCACCCCTCCACTTT.